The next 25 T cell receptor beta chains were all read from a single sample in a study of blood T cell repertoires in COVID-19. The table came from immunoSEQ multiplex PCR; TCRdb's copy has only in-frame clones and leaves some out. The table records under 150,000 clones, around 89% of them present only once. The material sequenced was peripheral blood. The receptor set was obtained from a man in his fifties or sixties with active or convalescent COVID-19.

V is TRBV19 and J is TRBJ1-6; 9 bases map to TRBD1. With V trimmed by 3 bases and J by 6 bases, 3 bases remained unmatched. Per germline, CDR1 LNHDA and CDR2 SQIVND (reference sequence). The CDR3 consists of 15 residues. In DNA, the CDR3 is TGTGCCAGTAGTATCAACAGGGGGCTTAATTCACCCCTCCACTTT. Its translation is CASSINRGLNSPLHF.

For the CDR3, the DNA is TGTGCCACCAGTGATATAATGGATACGCAGTATTTT. This translates into CATSDIMDTQYF. The J gene is TRBJ2-3, the V gene TRBV24-1; D gene uncertain. The CDR3 is 12 amino acids. Germline V gives CDR1 KGHDR, CDR2 SFDVKD. Trimming left V 3 bases short and J 6 bases short, with 6 bases between.

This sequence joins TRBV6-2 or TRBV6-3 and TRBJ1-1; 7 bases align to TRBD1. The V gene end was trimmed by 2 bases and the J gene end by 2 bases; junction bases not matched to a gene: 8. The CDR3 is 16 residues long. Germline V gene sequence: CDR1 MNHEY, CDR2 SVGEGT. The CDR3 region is CASSYGAGGRNTEAFF. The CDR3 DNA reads TGTGCCAGCAGTTACGGGGCAGGGGGTCGAAACACTGAAGCTTTCTTT.

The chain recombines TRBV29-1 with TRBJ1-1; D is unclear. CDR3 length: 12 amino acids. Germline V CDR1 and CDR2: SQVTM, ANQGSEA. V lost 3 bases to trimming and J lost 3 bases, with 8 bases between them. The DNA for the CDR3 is TGCAGCGTTGATTCCGGGGACACTGAAGCTTTCTTT. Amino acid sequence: CSVDSGDTEAFF.

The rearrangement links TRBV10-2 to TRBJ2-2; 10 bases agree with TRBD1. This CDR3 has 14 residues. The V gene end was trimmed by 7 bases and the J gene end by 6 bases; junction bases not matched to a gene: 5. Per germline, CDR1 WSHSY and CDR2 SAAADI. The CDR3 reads CASNGQGVAGELFF. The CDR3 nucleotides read TGCGCCAGCAACGGACAGGGGGTCGCCGGGGAGCTGTTTTTT.

DNA of the CDR3: TGCAGCGTTGAACCAGCGGGGGGCGGGTACGAGCAGTACTTC. This codes for CSVEPAGGGYEQYF. The chain has TRBV29-1 and TRBJ2-7, with TRBD2 identical over 9 bases. This CDR3 contains 14 residues. Germline V lookup: CDR1 SQVTM, CDR2 ANQGSEA. V lost 2 bases, J lost 4 bases, and 6 bases stayed unmatched.

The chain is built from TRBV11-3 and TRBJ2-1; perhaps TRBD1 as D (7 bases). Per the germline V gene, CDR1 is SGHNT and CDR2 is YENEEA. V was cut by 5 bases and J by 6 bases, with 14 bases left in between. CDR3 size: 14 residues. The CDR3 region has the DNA TGTGCCAGCAGCATCAGGGGGGCGGGCAATGAGCAGTTCTTC. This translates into CASSIRGAGNEQFF.

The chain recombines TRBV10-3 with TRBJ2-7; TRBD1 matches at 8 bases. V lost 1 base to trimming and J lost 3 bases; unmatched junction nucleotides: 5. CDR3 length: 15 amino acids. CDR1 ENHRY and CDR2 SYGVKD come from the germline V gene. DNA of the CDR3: TGTGCCATCAGTGAGTTACAGGGGGTTAACTACGAGCAGTACTTC. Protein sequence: CAISELQGVNYEQYF.

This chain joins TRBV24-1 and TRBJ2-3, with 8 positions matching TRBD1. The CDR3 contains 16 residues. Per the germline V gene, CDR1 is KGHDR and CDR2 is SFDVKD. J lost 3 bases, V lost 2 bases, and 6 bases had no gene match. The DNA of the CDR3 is TGTGCCACCAGTGATTATCCAGGGGGCGTAACAGATACGCAGTATTTT. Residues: CATSDYPGGVTDTQYF.

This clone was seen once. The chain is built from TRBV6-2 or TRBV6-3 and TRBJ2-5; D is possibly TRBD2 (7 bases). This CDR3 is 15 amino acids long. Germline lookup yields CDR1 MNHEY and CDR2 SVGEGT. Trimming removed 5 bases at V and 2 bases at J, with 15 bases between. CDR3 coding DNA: TGTGCCAGCAGTGCGCTAGGGGGGGGGCAAGAGACCCAGTACTTC. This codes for CASSALGGGQETQYF.

The CDR3 is CSVEDRQGPSDEQYF. Here the CDR3 DNA reads TGCAGCGTTGAAGACCGACAGGGACCGTCGGACGAGCAGTACTTC. The rearrangement uses TRBV29-1 and TRBJ2-7; the match to TRBD1 covers 7 bases. The J segment lost 5 bases and the V segment lost 0 bases, leaving 10 bases of the junction unmatched. The CDR3 loop spans 15 amino acids. Looked up from germline, CDR1 is SQVTM and CDR2 is ANQGSEA.

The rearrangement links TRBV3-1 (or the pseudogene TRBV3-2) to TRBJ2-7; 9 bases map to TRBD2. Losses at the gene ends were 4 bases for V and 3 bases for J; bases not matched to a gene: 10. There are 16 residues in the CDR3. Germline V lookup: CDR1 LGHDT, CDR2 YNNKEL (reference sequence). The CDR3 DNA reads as TGTGCCAGCAGCCCAACCCTAGCGGGGATCTTCTACGAGCAGTACTTC. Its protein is CASSPTLAGIFYEQYF.

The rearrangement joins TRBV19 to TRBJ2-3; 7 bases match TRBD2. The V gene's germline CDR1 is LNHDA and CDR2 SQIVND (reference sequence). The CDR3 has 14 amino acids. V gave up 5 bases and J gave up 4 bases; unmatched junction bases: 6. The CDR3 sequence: CASSRGEIADTQYF. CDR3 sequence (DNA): TGTGCCAGTAGTCGGGGGGAGATAGCAGATACGCAGTATTTT.

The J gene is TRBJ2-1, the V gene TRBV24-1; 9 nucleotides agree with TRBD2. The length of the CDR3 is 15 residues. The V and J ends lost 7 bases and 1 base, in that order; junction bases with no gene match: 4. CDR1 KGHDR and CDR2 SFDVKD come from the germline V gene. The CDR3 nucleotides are TGTGCCACCAGGGGAAGCGGGGGGTCCTACAATGAGCAGTTCTTC. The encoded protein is CATRGSGGSYNEQFF.

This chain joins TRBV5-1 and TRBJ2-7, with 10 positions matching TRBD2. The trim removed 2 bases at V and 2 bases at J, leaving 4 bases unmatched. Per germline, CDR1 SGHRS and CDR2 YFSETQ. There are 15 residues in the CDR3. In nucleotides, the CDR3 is TGCGCCAGCAGCTTAGCGGGAGGGCGAACCTACGAGCAGTACTTC. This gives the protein CASSLAGGRTYEQYF.

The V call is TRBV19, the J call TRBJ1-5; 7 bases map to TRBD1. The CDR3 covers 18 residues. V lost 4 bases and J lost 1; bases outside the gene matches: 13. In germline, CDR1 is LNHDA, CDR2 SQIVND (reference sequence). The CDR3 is CASSNPFTGVGSNQPQHF. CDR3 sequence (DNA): TGTGCCAGTAGTAACCCCTTTACAGGGGTTGGGAGCAATCAGCCCCAGCATTTT.

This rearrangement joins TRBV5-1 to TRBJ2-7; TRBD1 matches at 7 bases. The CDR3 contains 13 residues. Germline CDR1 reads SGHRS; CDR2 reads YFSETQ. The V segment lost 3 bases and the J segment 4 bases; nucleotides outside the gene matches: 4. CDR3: CASSSGGHYEQYF. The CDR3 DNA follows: TGCGCCAGCAGCTCAGGGGGTCATTACGAGCAGTACTTC.

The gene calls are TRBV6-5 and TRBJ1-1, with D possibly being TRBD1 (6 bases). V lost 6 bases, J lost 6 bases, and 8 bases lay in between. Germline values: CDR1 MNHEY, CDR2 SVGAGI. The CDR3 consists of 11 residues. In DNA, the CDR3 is TGTGCCAGCAGGAAGGGGGCTGAAGCTTTCTTT. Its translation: CASRKGAEAFF.

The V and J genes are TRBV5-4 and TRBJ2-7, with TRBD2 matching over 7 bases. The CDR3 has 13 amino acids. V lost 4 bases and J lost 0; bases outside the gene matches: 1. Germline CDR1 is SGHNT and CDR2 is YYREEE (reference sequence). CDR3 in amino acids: CASSRGSSYEQYF. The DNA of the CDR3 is TGTGCCAGCAGCCGCGGGAGCTCCTACGAGCAGTACTTC.

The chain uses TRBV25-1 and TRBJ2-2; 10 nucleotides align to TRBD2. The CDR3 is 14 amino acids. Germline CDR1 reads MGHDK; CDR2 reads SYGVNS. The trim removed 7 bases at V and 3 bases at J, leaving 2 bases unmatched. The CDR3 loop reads CASTLAGDTGELFF. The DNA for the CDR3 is TGTGCCAGCACCCTAGCGGGAGACACCGGGGAGCTGTTTTTT. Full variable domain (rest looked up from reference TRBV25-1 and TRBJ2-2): EADIYQTPRYLVIGTGKKITLECSQTMGHDKMYWYQQDPGMELHLIHYSYGVNSTEKGDLSSESTVSRIRTEHFPLTLESARPSHTSQYLCASTLAGDTGELFFGEGSRLTVL.

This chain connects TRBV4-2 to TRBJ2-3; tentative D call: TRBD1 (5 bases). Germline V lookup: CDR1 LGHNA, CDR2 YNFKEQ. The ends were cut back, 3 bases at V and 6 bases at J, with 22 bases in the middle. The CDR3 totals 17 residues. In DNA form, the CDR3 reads TGTGCCAGCAGCCAGTCCCCAGGGAACCAAAAGGGGGATACGCAGTATTTT. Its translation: CASSQSPGNQKGDTQYF.

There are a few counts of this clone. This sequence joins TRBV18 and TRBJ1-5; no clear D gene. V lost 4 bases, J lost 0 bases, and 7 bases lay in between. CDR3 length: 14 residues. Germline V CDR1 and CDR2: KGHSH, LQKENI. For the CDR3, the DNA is TGTGCCAGCTCACGTGACATTAGCAATCAGCCCCAGCATTTT. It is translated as CASSRDISNQPQHF.

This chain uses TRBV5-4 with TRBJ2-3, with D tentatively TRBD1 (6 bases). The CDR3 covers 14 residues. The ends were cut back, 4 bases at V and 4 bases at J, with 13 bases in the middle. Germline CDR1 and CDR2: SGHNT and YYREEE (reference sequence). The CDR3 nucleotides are TGTGCCAGCAGCCGAGGACAGTCCGCAGATACGCAGTATTTT. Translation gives CASSRGQSADTQYF.

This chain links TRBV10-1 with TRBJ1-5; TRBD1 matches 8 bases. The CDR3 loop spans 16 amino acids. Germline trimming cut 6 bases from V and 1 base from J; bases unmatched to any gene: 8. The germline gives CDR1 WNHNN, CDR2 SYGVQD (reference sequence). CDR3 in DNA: TGCGCCAGCAGGGCTGACAGGGGAGAAAGCAATCAGCCCCAGCATTTT. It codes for CASRADRGESNQPQHF.

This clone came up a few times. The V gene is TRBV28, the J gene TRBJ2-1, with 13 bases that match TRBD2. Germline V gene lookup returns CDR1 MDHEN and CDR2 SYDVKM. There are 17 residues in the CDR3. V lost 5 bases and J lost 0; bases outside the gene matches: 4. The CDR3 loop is CASSPGLAGLSYNEQFF. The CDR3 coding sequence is TGTGCCAGCAGTCCGGGACTAGCGGGACTCTCCTACAATGAGCAGTTCTTC.